Following are 18 T cell receptor beta chains from one sample sequenced in a study of cytomegalovirus exposure and HLA in healthy donors. A multiplex PCR was run with 60 Vbeta primers and 13 Jbeta primers. TCRdb keeps only in-frame clones here, not all; method: immunoSEQ multiplex PCR. The data show some 160,000 clones, roughly 80% seen once. Sequencing used PBMCs. All receptors derive from a male donor in good health and CMV-seronegative.

The CDR3 is CASSLDREGAFF. CDR3 bases: TGTGCCAGCAGCCTAGACAGGGAAGGAGCTTTCTTT. V usage is TRBV7-9 and J usage is TRBJ1-1; 7 bases agree with TRBD1. Germline values: CDR1 SEHNR, CDR2 FQNEAQ (reference sequence). The CDR3 length is 12 residues. The V gene end was trimmed by 5 bases and the J gene end by 10 bases; junction bases not matched to a gene: 7.

The chain employs TRBV2 and TRBJ1-2; 9 positions match TRBD1. The germline V gene has CDR1 SNHLY and CDR2 FYNNEI. Trimming removed 3 bases from V and 8 bases from J; junction bases left unmatched: 4. The CDR3 runs to 13 residues. The CDR3 DNA sequence: TGTGCCAGCAGTGAGACAGGGGGATACGGCTACACCTTC. Translation: CASSETGGYGYTF.

The chain recombines TRBV18 with TRBJ2-1; 8 bases map to TRBD1. This CDR3 has 14 residues. Germline V gene lookup returns CDR1 KGHSH and CDR2 LQKENI. Germline trimming cut 6 bases from V and 5 bases from J; bases unmatched to any gene: 6. CDR3 sequence: CASSGTGGDNEQFF. The CDR3 coding sequence is TGTGCCAGCTCGGGGACAGGTGGGGACAATGAGCAGTTCTTC. The full variable domain, rest sourced from reference TRBV18 and TRBJ2-1, is NAGVMQNPRHLVRRRGQEARLRCSPMKGHSHVYWYRQLPEEGLKFMVYLQKENIIDESGMPKERFSAEFPKEGPSILRIQQVVRGDSAAYFCASSGTGGDNEQFFGPGTRLTVL.

The V call is TRBV10-1, the J call TRBJ2-2; a possible D gene is TRBD1 (5 bases). Germline V gives CDR1 WNHNN, CDR2 SYGVQD (reference sequence). Trimming cost V 6 bases and J 3 bases, with 8 bases left between them. The CDR3 runs 13 residues. This CDR3 reads CASRAGYTGELFF. CDR3 DNA sequence: TGCGCCAGCAGGGCAGGGTACACCGGGGAGCTGTTTTTT.

This chain uses TRBV9 with TRBJ2-2, with TRBD2 identical over 8 bases. The CDR3 is 16 amino acids. The J segment lost 4 bases and the V segment lost 0 bases, leaving 5 bases of the junction unmatched. The germline V gene encodes CDR1 SGDLS and CDR2 YYNGEE. CDR3 nucleotide sequence: TGTGCCAGCAGCGTAGGATCGGGGGGGCCCACCGGGGAGCTGTTTTTT. It translates to CASSVGSGGPTGELFF. The whole variable domain, remainder taken from reference TRBV9 and TRBJ2-2, is DSGVTQTPKHLITATGQRVTLRCSPRSGDLSVYWYQQSLDQGLQFLIQYYNGEERAKGNILERFSAQQFPDLHSELNLSSLELGDSALYFCASSVGSGGPTGELFFGEGSRLTVL.

The rearrangement links TRBV5-4 to TRBJ2-6, with D hard to call. Germline V gives CDR1 SGHNT, CDR2 YYREEE (reference sequence). This CDR3 has 15 amino acids. V lost 6 bases to trimming and J lost 3 bases, with 13 bases between them. The CDR3 DNA is TGTGCCAGCAACCTGAGGCTAGGTGGGGCCAACGTCCTGACTTTC. Its protein is CASNLRLGGANVLTF.

V gene TRBV7-8 combines with J gene TRBJ1-2; TRBD1 is a possible D gene (5 bases). V gave up 5 bases and J gave up 4 bases, with 14 bases separating them. Germline CDR1 SGHVS, CDR2 FQNEAQ. The CDR3 is made up of 14 amino acids. Written as DNA, the CDR3 is TGTGCCAGCAGCCCCGAACGGGGGTTCTATGGCTACACCTTC. As protein: CASSPERGFYGYTF.

This chain joins TRBV7-2 and TRBJ2-3; TRBD2 matches 7 bases. V lost 3 bases, J lost 4 bases, and 1 base stayed unmatched. Germline CDR1 and CDR2: SGHTA and FQGNSA. The CDR3 contains 13 residues. In DNA form, the CDR3 reads TGTGCCAGCAGCTTGGGAGGGTCAGATACGCAGTATTTT. As protein: CASSLGGSDTQYF.

V usage is TRBV5-1 and J usage is TRBJ2-5; TRBD2 is a possible D gene (7 bases). The end of the DNA fits TRBJ2-7 better, so the J call may be wrong. The CDR3 totals 15 residues. Germline V lookup: CDR1 SGHRS, CDR2 YFSETQ. Written as DNA, the CDR3 is TGCGCCAGCAGCGTCGTCGCGGGGGCCCCCTACGAGCAGTACTTC. This gives the protein CASSVVAGAPYEQYF.

This chain's CDR3 is CASSYSTGRTGYTF. Here the CDR3 DNA reads TGTGCCAGCAGTTACTCGACAGGGAGGACTGGCTACACCTTC. This chain joins TRBV6-6 and TRBJ1-2; 7 nucleotides line up with TRBD1. Germline-derived CDR1 and CDR2 are MNHNY and SVGAGI (reference sequence). The J segment lost 7 bases and the V segment lost 0 bases, leaving 5 bases of the junction unmatched. The CDR3 is made up of 14 amino acids.

There are a few counts of this clone. The CDR3 reads CASSQEPGQPSPYEQYF. In DNA, the CDR3 is TGCGCCAGCAGCCAAGAGCCGGGACAGCCATCTCCCTACGAGCAGTACTTC. The chain is built from TRBV4-3 and TRBJ2-7; 7 bases fit TRBD1. CDR1 and CDR2 (germline): LGHNA, YSLEER. V dropped 0 bases and J dropped 2; count of bases not matched to a gene: 10. This CDR3 is 17 amino acids long.

The chain joins TRBV30 to TRBJ1-2; D remains ambiguous. The CDR3 spans 18 residues. V was shortened by 0 bases and J by 4 bases, with 24 bases between the two germline ends. CDR1 and CDR2 from the germline V gene are GTSNPN and SVGIG (reference sequence). The CDR3: CAWSVGLVEGYEIYGYTF. The CDR3, as DNA: TGTGCCTGGAGTGTCGGTTTAGTGGAGGGTTATGAAATCTATGGCTACACCTTC.

The chain carries TRBV11-1 and TRBJ2-1, with a possible D match to TRBD2 (6 bases). This CDR3 is built from 16 residues. Germline values: CDR1 SGHAT, CDR2 FQDESV (reference sequence). Between the trimmed V and J ends, which lost 1 base and 2 bases, there was a span of 12 bases. The CDR3 DNA follows: TGTGCCAGCAGCTTAGGGGTAGCGGCCGCCTACAATGAGCAGTTCTTC. Amino acids: CASSLGVAAAYNEQFF.

The rearrangement joins TRBV7-9 to TRBJ1-5, with D possibly being TRBD1 (6 bases). V was shortened by 6 bases and J by 6 bases, with 12 bases between the two germline ends. The CDR3 consists of 13 residues. Germline V gene sequence: CDR1 SEHNR, CDR2 FQNEAQ (reference sequence). The CDR3 DNA reads as TGTGCCAGCAGACGGGGGGCCGGTCAGCCCCAGCATTTT. Translating it yields CASRRGAGQPQHF.

This sequence joins TRBV29-1 and TRBJ2-3; 7 nucleotides line up with TRBD2. The V and J ends lost 6 bases and 8 bases, in that order; junction bases with no gene match: 11. CDR3 length: 13 amino acids. Germline CDR1 SQVTM, CDR2 ANQGSEA. The CDR3 DNA follows: TGCAGCGTCCGTGGGGGGGGTCGGTTTACGCAGTATTTT. This translates into CSVRGGGRFTQYF.

This clone showed up just once. The chain is built from TRBV10-2 and TRBJ1-1; no clear D gene. V was cut by 4 bases and J by 7 bases, with 7 bases left in between. The CDR3 runs to 11 residues. Germline values: CDR1 WSHSY, CDR2 SAAADI. DNA for the CDR3: TGCGCCAGCAGTGGAGGCTTTGAAGCTTTCTTT. Residues: CASSGGFEAFF.

In its sample, this clone was seen a few times. The chain employs TRBV19 and TRBJ2-2; TRBD2 matches 9 bases. V lost 5 bases, J lost 3 bases, and 4 bases stayed unmatched. CDR1 is LNHDA, CDR2 SQIVND, per germline (reference sequence). The length of the CDR3 is 15 residues. CDR3 nucleotide sequence: TGTGCCAGTAGTCTATTAGCGGGGGACACCGGGGAGCTGTTTTTT. Protein product: CASSLLAGDTGELFF.

This chain links TRBV10-3 with TRBJ2-5; possible D gene TRBD2, 9 bases. V lost 5 bases, J lost 5 bases, and 24 bases lay in between. Germline V gene lookup returns CDR1 ENHRY and CDR2 SYGVKD. The CDR3 spans 17 residues. The CDR3 loop is CAISNPQGAGGEETQYF. The CDR3 nucleotides read TGTGCCATCAGTAACCCCCAGGGGGCGGGGGGGGAGGAGACCCAGTACTTC.